These T cell receptor beta chains were read from a single sample in a study of CD8+CD57+ T cells in acquired aplastic anemia. TCRdb ran MiXCR on the reads and lists one entry per CDR3 protein. The repertoire holds about 40,000 distinct CDR3 sequences, with about 63% as singletons. Sequencing input: sorted CD4+, CD8+, or CD8+CD57+ T cells (not recorded which) from PBMCs. Every receptor here comes from a human donor with aplastic anemia. Both conserved end residues are part of each CDR3. Each record gives: J gene, V gene, CDR3 length, clone size, D gene, CDR3 DNA, CDR3 protein. D genes are given only for firm matches. Clone size is stated in some rows and not others, as once, few, many or a class when expanded.

j_gene: TRBJ2-2; v_gene: TRBV2; len: 15; abundance: NA; d_gene: NA; CDR3nt: TGTGCCAGCAGCGAAACACAGTCGAACACCGGGGAGCTGTTTTTT; CDR3aa: CASSETQSNTGELFF
j_gene: TRBJ2-7; v_gene: TRBV5-1; len: 13; abundance: NA; d_gene: NA; CDR3nt: TGCGCCAGCAGCGTGGGGACAAGTTACGAGCAGTACTTC; CDR3aa: CASSVGTSYEQYF
j_gene: TRBJ2-3; v_gene: TRBV28; len: 16; abundance: NA; d_gene: NA; CDR3nt: TGTGCCAGCAGTCCTTACTCGGGCACCTACACAGATACGCAGTATTTT; CDR3aa: CASSPYSGTYTDTQYF
j_gene: TRBJ2-2; v_gene: TRBV9; len: 15; abundance: many; d_gene: TRBD2; CDR3nt: TGTGCCAGCAGCGATAAGCGGGGGAACACCGGGGAGCTGTTTTTT; CDR3aa: CASSDKRGNTGELFF
j_gene: TRBJ2-7; v_gene: TRBV20-1; len: 13; abundance: NA; d_gene: TRBD1; CDR3nt: TGCAGTGCCTACAGGGGGCGTGGTGGCGAGCAGTACTTC; CDR3aa: CSAYRGRGGEQYF
j_gene: TRBJ1-2; v_gene: TRBV2; len: 14; abundance: many; d_gene: TRBD1; CDR3nt: TGTGCCAGCACGGTCCCGGGACAGGCGTTTGGCTACACCTTC; CDR3aa: CASTVPGQAFGYTF
j_gene: TRBJ2-5; v_gene: TRBV20-1; len: 13; abundance: few; d_gene: TRBD2; CDR3nt: TGCAGTGCTGGAGGACTAGCGGGAGAGACCCAGTACTTC; CDR3aa: CSAGGLAGETQYF
j_gene: TRBJ1-2; v_gene: TRBV9; len: 13; abundance: many; d_gene: TRBD1; CDR3nt: TGTGCCAGCAGCCTTACCACAGGGGATGGCTACACCTTC; CDR3aa: CASSLTTGDGYTF
j_gene: TRBJ1-1; v_gene: TRBV13; len: 14; abundance: many; d_gene: NA; CDR3nt: TGTGCCAGCAGCCCCGTCCGGGTGAACACTGAAGCTTTCTTT; CDR3aa: CASSPVRVNTEAFF
j_gene: TRBJ2-7; v_gene: TRBV2; len: 15; abundance: NA; d_gene: TRBD2; CDR3nt: TGTGCCAGCAGGGGGACTAGCGGGGGGGCCTACGAGCAGTACTTC; CDR3aa: CASRGTSGGAYEQYF
j_gene: TRBJ1-6; v_gene: TRBV6-5; len: 12; abundance: NA; d_gene: NA; CDR3nt: TGTGCCAGCAGTTACATAGATTCACCCCTCCACTTT; CDR3aa: CASSYIDSPLHF
j_gene: TRBJ1-2; v_gene: TRBV7-9; len: 13; abundance: many; d_gene: NA; CDR3nt: TGTGCCAGCAGCCAAGACGGCTGGATTGGCTACACCTTC; CDR3aa: CASSQDGWIGYTF
j_gene: TRBJ2-3; v_gene: TRBV6-4; len: 15; abundance: NA; d_gene: NA; CDR3nt: TGTGCCAGCAGTGCTGATTCACAACGCACAGATACGCAGTATTTT; CDR3aa: CASSADSQRTDTQYF
j_gene: TRBJ2-5; v_gene: TRBV15; len: 16; abundance: NA; d_gene: NA; CDR3nt: TGTGCCACCAGCAGTGAAGTGGGGGGTAGGGGGAAGACCCAGTACTTC; CDR3aa: CATSSEVGGRGKTQYF
j_gene: TRBJ2-3; v_gene: TRBV27; len: 16; abundance: many; d_gene: NA; CDR3nt: TGTGCCAGCAGTTTATTCAGGGGTAGGGGGACAGATACGCAGTATTTT; CDR3aa: CASSLFRGRGTDTQYF
j_gene: TRBJ2-3; v_gene: TRBV29-1; len: 14; abundance: few; d_gene: NA; CDR3nt: TGCAGTACTCCGGGACACCTAATTACAGATACGCAGTATTTT; CDR3aa: CSTPGHLITDTQYF
j_gene: TRBJ1-5; v_gene: TRBV2; len: 15; abundance: NA; d_gene: NA; CDR3nt: TGTGCCAGCAGTGACAGGGACGGAGGCAATCAGCCCCAGCATTTT; CDR3aa: CASSDRDGGNQPQHF
j_gene: TRBJ2-5; v_gene: TRBV10-3; len: 11; abundance: NA; d_gene: NA; CDR3nt: TGTGCCATCGGAGAGCCAGAGACCCAGTACTTC; CDR3aa: CAIGEPETQYF
j_gene: TRBJ1-1; v_gene: TRBV29-1; len: 13; abundance: NA; d_gene: NA; CDR3nt: TGCAGCGTTGATTTGCTCAGGGGCTCTGAAGCTTTCTTT; CDR3aa: CSVDLLRGSEAFF
j_gene: TRBJ2-7; v_gene: TRBV4-1; len: 14; abundance: many; d_gene: TRBD1; CDR3nt: TGCGCCAGCAGCCACGGACAGGGGGGATACGAGCAGTACTTC; CDR3aa: CASSHGQGGYEQYF
j_gene: TRBJ2-5; v_gene: TRBV12-3/TRBV12-4; len: 14; abundance: many; d_gene: NA; CDR3nt: TGTGCCAGCAGTTTAGCTACGTACCAAGAGACCCAGTACTTC; CDR3aa: CASSLATYQETQYF
j_gene: TRBJ1-5; v_gene: TRBV6-1; len: 13; abundance: NA; d_gene: NA; CDR3nt: TGTGCCAGCACTACAGGGTCCAATCAGCCCCAGCATTTT; CDR3aa: CASTTGSNQPQHF
j_gene: TRBJ1-3; v_gene: TRBV28; len: 14; abundance: NA; d_gene: TRBD1; CDR3nt: TGTGCCAGCAGAACGGACAGGGGGCATTGCACCATATATTTT; CDR3aa: CASRTDRGHCTIYF
j_gene: TRBJ1-6; v_gene: TRBV20-1; len: 19; abundance: NA; d_gene: NA; CDR3nt: TGCAGTGCTAGCCAAGGAGTAATGCCCGCAAGCTATATGAGTTCACCCCTCCACTTT; CDR3aa: CSASQGVMPASYMSSPLHF
j_gene: TRBJ2-3; v_gene: TRBV5-1; len: 13; abundance: many; d_gene: NA; CDR3nt: TGCGCCAGCAGCTCCCACTCCACAGATACGCAGTATTTT; CDR3aa: CASSSHSTDTQYF
j_gene: TRBJ1-1; v_gene: TRBV2; len: 15; abundance: NA; d_gene: NA; CDR3nt: TGTGCCAGCAGCTTGTCCTGGTCCATGAACACTGAAGCTTTCTTT; CDR3aa: CASSLSWSMNTEAFF
j_gene: TRBJ2-2; v_gene: TRBV9; len: 18; abundance: NA; d_gene: TRBD2; CDR3nt: TGTGCCAGCAGCTTTTCCTCAGGGGACGGGGGGGGCACCGGGGAGCTGTTTTTT; CDR3aa: CASSFSSGDGGGTGELFF
j_gene: TRBJ2-3; v_gene: TRBV6-1; len: 14; abundance: NA; d_gene: NA; CDR3nt: TGTGCCAGCGCTCAGGGGTTGAGCACAGATACGCAGTATTTT; CDR3aa: CASAQGLSTDTQYF
j_gene: TRBJ2-7; v_gene: TRBV19; len: 14; abundance: NA; d_gene: NA; CDR3nt: TGTGCCAGTAGTATAGGCGCCTTCCACTACGAGCAGTACTTC; CDR3aa: CASSIGAFHYEQYF
j_gene: TRBJ1-6; v_gene: TRBV4-2; len: 16; abundance: once; d_gene: TRBD1; CDR3nt: TGTGCCAGCAGCCAAGGACAGGGGCTGCCGAGGTCACCCCTCCACTTT; CDR3aa: CASSQGQGLPRSPLHF
j_gene: TRBJ2-3; v_gene: TRBV15; len: 13; abundance: few; d_gene: NA; CDR3nt: TGTGCCACCAGCCGCCCCGAGGTAGATACGCAGTATTTT; CDR3aa: CATSRPEVDTQYF